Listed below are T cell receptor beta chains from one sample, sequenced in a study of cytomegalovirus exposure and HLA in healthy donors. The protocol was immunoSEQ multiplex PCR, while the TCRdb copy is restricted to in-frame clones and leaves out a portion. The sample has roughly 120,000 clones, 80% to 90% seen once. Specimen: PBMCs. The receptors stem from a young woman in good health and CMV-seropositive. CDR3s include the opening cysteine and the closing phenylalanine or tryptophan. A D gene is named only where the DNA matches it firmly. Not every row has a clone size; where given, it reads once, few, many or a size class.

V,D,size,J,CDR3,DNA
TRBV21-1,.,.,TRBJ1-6,CASSKDPLARNSPLHF,TGTGCCAGCAGCAAAGACCCCTTGGCCAGAAATTCACCCCTCCACTTT
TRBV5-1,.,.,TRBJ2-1,CASSLEQSSYNEQFF,TGCGCCAGCAGCTTGGAACAGAGCTCCTACAATGAGCAGTTCTTC
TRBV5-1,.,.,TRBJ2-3,CASSLGLGPATDTQYF,TGCGCCAGCAGCTTGGGTTTGGGCCCAGCCACAGATACGCAGTATTTT
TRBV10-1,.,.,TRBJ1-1,CASSESNGDEAFF,TGCGCCAGCAGTGAGTCGAACGGGGATGAAGCTTTCTTT
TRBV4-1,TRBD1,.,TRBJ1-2,CASSQHMTGTYGYTF,TGCGCCAGCAGCCAACACATGACAGGGACCTATGGCTACACCTTC
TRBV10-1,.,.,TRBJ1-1,CASSESREVYQTNTEAFF,TGCGCTAGCAGTGAGTCAAGGGAGGTTTATCAGACGAACACTGAAGCTTTCTTT
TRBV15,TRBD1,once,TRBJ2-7,CATSPGTDYEQYF,TGTGCCACCAGCCCCGGGACAGATTACGAGCAGTACTTC
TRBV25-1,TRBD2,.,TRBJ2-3,CASSEYRAGGTDTQYF,TGTGCCAGCAGTGAATACCGAGCGGGGGGGACAGATACGCAGTATTTT
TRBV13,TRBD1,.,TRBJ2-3,CASSSDRVATDTQYF,TGTGCCAGCAGCTCGGACAGGGTGGCGACAGATACGCAGTATTTT
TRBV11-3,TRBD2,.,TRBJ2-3,CASSLEPKGGGTDTQYF,TGTGCCAGCAGCTTAGAGCCCAAGGGCGGGGGGACAGATACGCAGTATTTT
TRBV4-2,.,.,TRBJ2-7,CASSQPAGTYEQYF,TGTGCCAGCAGCCAACCAGCGGGTACCTACGAGCAGTACTTC
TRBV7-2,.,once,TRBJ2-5,CASSFGGVQETQYF,TGTGCCAGCAGCTTCGGCGGGGTCCAAGAGACCCAGTACTTC
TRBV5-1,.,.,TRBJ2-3,CASSKLSLTDTQYF,TGCGCCAGCTCTAAGCTGAGTTTAACAGATACGCAGTATTTT
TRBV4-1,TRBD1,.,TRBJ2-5,CASSQLTGGLKTQYF,TGCGCCAGCAGCCAATTGACAGGGGGACTAAAGACCCAGTACTTC
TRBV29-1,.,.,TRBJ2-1,CSDGPLGTSSNEQFF,TGCAGCGATGGGCCCCTCGGGACTTCTTCCAATGAGCAGTTCTTC
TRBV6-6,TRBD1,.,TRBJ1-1,CASSRTGGITEAFF,TGTGCCAGCAGTCGGACAGGGGGCATCACTGAAGCTTTCTTT
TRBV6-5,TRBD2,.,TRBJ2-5,CASSFGGGAIKTQYF,TGTGCCAGCAGTTTCGGCGGGGGGGCCATTAAGACCCAGTACTTC
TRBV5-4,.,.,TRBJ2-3,CASRTGGTDTQYF,TGTGCCAGCAGAACGGGGGGCACAGATACGCAGTATTTT
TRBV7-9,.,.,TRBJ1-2,CSSSPGEGYTF,TGTTCCAGCAGCCCCGGAGAGGGCTACACCTTC
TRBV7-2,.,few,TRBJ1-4,CASSFSSGEKLFF,TGTGCCAGCAGCTTTTCCTCGGGGGAAAAACTGTTTTTT
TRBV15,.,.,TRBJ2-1,CATSRDPRGGRNEQFF,TGTGCCACCAGCAGAGATCCGAGGGGGGGTCGGAATGAGCAGTTCTTC
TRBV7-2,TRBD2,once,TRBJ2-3,CASSLTDLGGGAHGQYF,TGTGCCAGCAGCTTAACGGACCTAGGCGGGGGGGCCCATGGGCAGTATTTT
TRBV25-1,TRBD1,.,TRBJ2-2,CASSESLATGANTGELFF,TGTGCCAGCAGTGAGTCTTTGGCCACAGGGGCGAACACCGGGGAGCTGTTTTTT
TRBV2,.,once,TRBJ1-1,CASMRLNTEAFF,TGTGCCAGCATGCGATTGAACACTGAAGCTTTCTTT
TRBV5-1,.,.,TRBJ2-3,CASSADDTDTQYF,TGCGCCAGCAGCGCGGATGACACAGATACGCAGTATTTT
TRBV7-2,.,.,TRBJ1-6,CASSPRGQSSYNSPLHF,TGTGCCAGCAGCCCCCGGGGACAAAGCTCCTATAATTCACCCCTCCACTTT
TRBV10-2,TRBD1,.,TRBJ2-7,CASSVGTGPAYEQYF,TGCGCCAGCAGTGTTGGGACAGGGCCGGCCTACGAGCAGTACTTC
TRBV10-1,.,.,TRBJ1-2,CASSEDRNYGYTF,TGCGCCAGCAGTGAGGACAGGAACTATGGCTACACCTTC
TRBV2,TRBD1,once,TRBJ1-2,CASSEGQPGYGYTF,TGTGCCAGCAGTGAGGGACAGCCGGGGTATGGCTACACCTTC
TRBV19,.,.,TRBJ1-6,CASSVTGKESPLHF,TGTGCCAGTAGTGTTACAGGGAAGGAATCACCCCTCCACTTT
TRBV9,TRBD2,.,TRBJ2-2,CASSVATGGRTGELFF,TGTGCCAGCAGCGTAGCTACGGGGGGGCGAACCGGGGAGCTGTTTTTT
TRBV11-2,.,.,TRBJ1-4,CASSQGTNEKLFF,TGTGCCAGCAGCCAGGGGACTAATGAAAAACTGTTTTTT
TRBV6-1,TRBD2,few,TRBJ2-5,CASSEIPGLGETQYF,TGTGCCAGCAGTGAAATCCCGGGACTAGGAGAGACCCAGTACTTC
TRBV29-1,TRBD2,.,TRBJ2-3,CSAERGDGTDTQYF,TGCAGCGCAGAGCGGGGGGACGGCACAGATACGCAGTATTTT
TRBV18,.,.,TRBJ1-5,CASSDSGNSNQPQHF,TGTGCCAGCTCCGACTCAGGGAATAGCAATCAGCCCCAGCATTTT
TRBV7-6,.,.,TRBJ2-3,CASSPQLEPDTQYF,TGTGCCAGCAGCCCACAACTAGAGCCAGATACGCAGTATTTT
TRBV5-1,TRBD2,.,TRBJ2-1,CASSSGESSYNEQFF,TGCGCCAGCAGCAGCGGGGAAAGCTCCTACAATGAGCAGTTCTTC
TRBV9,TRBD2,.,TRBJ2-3,CASSARRGGSTDTQYF,TGTGCCAGCAGCGCCCGACGGGGGGGTAGCACAGATACGCAGTATTTT
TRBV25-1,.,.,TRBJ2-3,CASSGIARNTDTQYF,TGTGCCAGCAGTGGGATAGCGAGGAACACAGATACGCAGTATTTT
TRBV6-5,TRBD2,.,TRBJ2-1,CASSYELAGSEQFF,TGTGCCAGCAGTTACGAATTAGCGGGGAGTGAGCAGTTCTTC
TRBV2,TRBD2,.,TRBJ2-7,CASRGSPGLHTNRVYEQYF,TGTGCCAGCAGAGGCTCTCCGGGACTACACACGAACCGGGTCTACGAGCAGTACTTC
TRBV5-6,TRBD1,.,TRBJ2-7,CASSGGTGGLYEQYF,TGTGCCAGCAGCGGAGGGACAGGGGGCCTCTACGAGCAGTACTTC
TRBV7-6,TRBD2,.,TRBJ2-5,CASSLALKSSGQETQYF,TGTGCCAGCAGCTTAGCGCTGAAGTCTAGCGGGCAAGAGACCCAGTACTTC
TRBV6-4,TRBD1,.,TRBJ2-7,CASRAKRQGSSYEQYF,TGTGCCAGCAGGGCAAAACGACAGGGGTCGTCCTACGAGCAGTACTTC
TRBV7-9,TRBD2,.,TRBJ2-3,CASSMGLAGGVDTQYF,TGTGCCAGCAGCATGGGACTAGCGGGGGGAGTGGATACGCAGTATTTT
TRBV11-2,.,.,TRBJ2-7,CASRLETEYEQYF,TGTGCCAGCAGGCTGGAGACGGAATACGAGCAGTACTTC
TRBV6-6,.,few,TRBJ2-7,CASSPEVYEQYF,TGTGCCAGCAGCCCTGAGGTCTACGAGCAGTACTTC
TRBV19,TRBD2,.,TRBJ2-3,CASSSRLAGGPTDTQYF,TGTGCCAGTAGTAGCCGACTAGCGGGGGGGCCCACAGATACGCAGTATTTT
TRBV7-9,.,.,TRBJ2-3,CASSSLGLHKDTQYF,TGTGCCAGCAGCTCGTTGGGGCTACACAAGGATACGCAGTATTTT
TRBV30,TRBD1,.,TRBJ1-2,CAWSDDRAGYTF,TGTGCCTGGAGTGACGACAGGGCAGGCTACACCTTC
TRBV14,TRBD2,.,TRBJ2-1,CASSQTSWNEQFF,TGTGCCAGCAGCCAGACTAGCTGGAATGAGCAGTTCTTC
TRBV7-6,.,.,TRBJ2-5,CASSFGGETQYF,TGTGCCAGCAGCTTTGGAGGGGAGACCCAGTACTTC
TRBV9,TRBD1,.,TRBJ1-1,CASSLTGESEAFF,TGTGCCAGCAGCCTTACAGGGGAGAGTGAAGCTTTCTTT
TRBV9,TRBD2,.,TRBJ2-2,CASQGAGANTGELFF,TGTGCCAGCCAAGGGGCGGGGGCGAACACCGGGGAGCTGTTTTTT